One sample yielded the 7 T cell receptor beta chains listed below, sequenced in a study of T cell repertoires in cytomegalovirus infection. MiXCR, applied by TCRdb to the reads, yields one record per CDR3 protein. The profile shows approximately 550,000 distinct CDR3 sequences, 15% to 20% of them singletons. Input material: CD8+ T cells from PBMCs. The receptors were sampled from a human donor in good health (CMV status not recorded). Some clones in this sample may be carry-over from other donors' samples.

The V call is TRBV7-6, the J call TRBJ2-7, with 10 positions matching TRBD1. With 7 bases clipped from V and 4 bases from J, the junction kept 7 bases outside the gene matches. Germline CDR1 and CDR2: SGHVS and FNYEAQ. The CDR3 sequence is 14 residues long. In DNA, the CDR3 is TGTGCCAGCATGCCCGGGACAGGGGCTTACGAGCAGTACTTC. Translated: CASMPGTGAYEQYF.

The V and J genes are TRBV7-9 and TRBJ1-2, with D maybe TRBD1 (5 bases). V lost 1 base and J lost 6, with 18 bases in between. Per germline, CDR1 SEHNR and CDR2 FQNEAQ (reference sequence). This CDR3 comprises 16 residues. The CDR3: CASSLVWAGPRDGYTF. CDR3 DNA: TGTGCCAGCAGCTTAGTCTGGGCAGGGCCACGAGATGGCTACACCTTC.

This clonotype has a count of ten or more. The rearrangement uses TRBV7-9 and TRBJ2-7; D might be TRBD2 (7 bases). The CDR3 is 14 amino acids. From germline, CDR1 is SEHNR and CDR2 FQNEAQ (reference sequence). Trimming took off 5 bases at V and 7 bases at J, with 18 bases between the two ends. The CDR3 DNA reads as TGTGCCAGCAGCCCCCCCCAGGGGAGGGATGAGCAGTACTTC. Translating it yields CASSPPQGRDEQYF.

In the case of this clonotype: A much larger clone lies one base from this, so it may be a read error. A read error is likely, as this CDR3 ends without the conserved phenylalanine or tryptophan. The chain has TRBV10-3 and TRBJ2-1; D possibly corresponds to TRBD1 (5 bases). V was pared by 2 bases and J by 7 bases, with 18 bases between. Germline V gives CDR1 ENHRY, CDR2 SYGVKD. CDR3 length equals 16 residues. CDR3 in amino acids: CAISEPQGALLNEQFL. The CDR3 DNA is TGTGCCATCAGTGAGCCCCAAGGGGCGTTATTGAATGAGCAGTTCTTA.

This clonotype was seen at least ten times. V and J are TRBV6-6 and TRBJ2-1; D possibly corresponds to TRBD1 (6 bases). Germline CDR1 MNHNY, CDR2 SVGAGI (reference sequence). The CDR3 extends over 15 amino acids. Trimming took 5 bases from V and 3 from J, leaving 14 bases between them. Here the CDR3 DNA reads TGTGCCAGCAGTCAGGGGCCCCTCGACTACAATGAGCAGTTCTTC. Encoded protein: CASSQGPLDYNEQFF.

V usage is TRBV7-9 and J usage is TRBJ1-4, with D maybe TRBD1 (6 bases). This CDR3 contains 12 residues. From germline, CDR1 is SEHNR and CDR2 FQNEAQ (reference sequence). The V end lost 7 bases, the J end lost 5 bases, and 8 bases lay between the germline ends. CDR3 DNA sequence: TGTGCCAGCAAGGGGGGCAATGAAAAACTGTTTTTT. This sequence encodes CASKGGNEKLFF.

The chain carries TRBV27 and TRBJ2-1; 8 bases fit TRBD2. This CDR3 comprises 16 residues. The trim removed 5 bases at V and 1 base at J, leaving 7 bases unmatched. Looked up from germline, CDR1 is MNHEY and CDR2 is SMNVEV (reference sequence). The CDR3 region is CASSMDLAGSYNEQFF. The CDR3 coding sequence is TGTGCCAGCAGTATGGACTTAGCGGGGTCCTACAATGAGCAGTTCTTC.